The TCR beta chain under discussion was sequenced for a study of shared clonotypes between healthy human individuals. Points on this clone: What it binds is not known.

Regarding the study as a whole: Donors were few, which limited the genetic and exposure-history diversity represented. Relative to clonotypes present in all four donors, those not shared had lower generation probabilities.

Participating donors were healthy, HIV-negative adults free of recent acute infections or vaccinations. Germline V gives CDR1 LGHNA, CDR2 YNFKEQ. The CDR3 consists of 16 residues. J lost 4 bases, V lost 4 bases, and 6 bases had no gene match. The data were produced by immunoSEQ multiplex PCR, yet TCRdb's version contains in-frame clones alone and is incomplete. The sample shows 2 million to 2.5 million clones, around 90% of them seen only once. Sequencing was done on a sample of naive CD4+ T cells from PBMCs. The subset was: CD45RA+ positively selected. This clonotype was sampled from a man younger than 35 in good health. Some clones in this sample may be carry-over from other donors' samples. V is TRBV4-2 and J is TRBJ2-1, with 11 bases fitting TRBD2. CDR3 sequence: CASSLGTSGTYNEQFF. The CDR3 bases are TGTGCCAGCAGCCTAGGGACTAGCGGTACGTACAATGAGCAGTTCTTC.